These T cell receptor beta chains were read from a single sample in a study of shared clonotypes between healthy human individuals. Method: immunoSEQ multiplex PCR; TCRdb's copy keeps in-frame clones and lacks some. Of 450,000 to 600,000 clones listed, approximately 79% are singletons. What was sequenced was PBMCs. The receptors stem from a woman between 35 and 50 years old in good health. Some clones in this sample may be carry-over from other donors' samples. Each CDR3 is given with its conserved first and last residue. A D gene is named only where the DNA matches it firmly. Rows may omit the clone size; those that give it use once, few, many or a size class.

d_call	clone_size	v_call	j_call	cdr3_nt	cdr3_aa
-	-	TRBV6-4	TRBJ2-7	TGTGCCAGCAGTGAAACCAGGGGAAGCGAGCAGTACTTC	CASSETRGSEQYF
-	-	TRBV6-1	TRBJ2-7	TGTGCCAGCAGTGAAGGTCGGTGGGGTTACGAGCAGTACTTC	CASSEGRWGYEQYF
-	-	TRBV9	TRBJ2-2	TGTGCCAGCAGACGAGGGTTGGACACCGGGGAGCTGTTTTTT	CASRRGLDTGELFF
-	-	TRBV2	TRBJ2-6	TGTGCCAGCAGTGAAGCAGGGGTTGGGGCCAACGTCCTGACTTTC	CASSEAGVGANVLTF
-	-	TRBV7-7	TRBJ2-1	TGTGCTAGCAGCTGGGACACTTACAATGAGCAGTTCTTC	CASSWDTYNEQFF
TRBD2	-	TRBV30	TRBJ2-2	TGTGCCTGGACGCGGACTAGCGGGGCCGGGGAGCTGTTTTTT	CAWTRTSGAGELFF
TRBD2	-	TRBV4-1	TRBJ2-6	TGCGCCAGCAGCCACCTTGGGCTAGCGGATCTCTCTGGGGCCAACGTCCTGACTTTC	CASSHLGLADLSGANVLTF
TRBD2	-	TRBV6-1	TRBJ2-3	TGTGCCAGCAGTGAACTAGCGGGAGGCCCTAGCACAGATACGCAGTATTTT	CASSELAGGPSTDTQYF
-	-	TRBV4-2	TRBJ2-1	TGTGCCAGCAGCCAAGCCGGGAGAGACCCCTACAATGAGCAGTTCTTC	CASSQAGRDPYNEQFF
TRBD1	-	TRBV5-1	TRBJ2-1	TGCGCCAGCAGCACACAGGGGAGCTCCTACAATGAGCAGTTCTTC	CASSTQGSSYNEQFF
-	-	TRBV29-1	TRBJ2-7	TGCAGCGTTCTGAAACAATCCACCTACGAGCAGTACTTC	CSVLKQSTYEQYF
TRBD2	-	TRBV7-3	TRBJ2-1	TGTGCCAGCAGCTTTTTAGCGGGAGATTACAATGAGCAGTTCTTC	CASSFLAGDYNEQFF
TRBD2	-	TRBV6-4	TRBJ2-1	TGTGCCAGTACTGCTGGGACTACCGATTCTGAGCAGTTCTTC	CASTAGTTDSEQFF
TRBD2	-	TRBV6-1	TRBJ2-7	TGTGCCAGCAGTGCACTCCGGGACCAGCGGGGCGAGCAGTACTTC	CASSALRDQRGEQYF
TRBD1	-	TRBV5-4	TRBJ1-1	TGTGCCAGCAGCTTCACAGGGGGCAACACTGAAGCTTTCTTT	CASSFTGGNTEAFF
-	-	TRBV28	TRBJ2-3	TGTGCCAGCAGGACAGGGACTAGCACAGATACGCAGTATTTT	CASRTGTSTDTQYF
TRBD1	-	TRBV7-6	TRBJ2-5	TGTGCCAGCAGCAACGGACAGGGGTGGGGAAGGGAGACCCAGTACTTC	CASSNGQGWGRETQYF
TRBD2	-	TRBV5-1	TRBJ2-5	TGCGCCAGCAGCCTCGGGACTAGCGGAGGCCAAGAGACCCAGTACTTC	CASSLGTSGGQETQYF
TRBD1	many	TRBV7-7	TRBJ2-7	TGTGCTAGCAGCCAAGGACAGGGGGGTTGGCAGTACTTC	CASSQGQGGWQYF
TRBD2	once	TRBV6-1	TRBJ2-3	TGTGCCAGCGGGACTAGCGGGAGGGTGCATACGCAGTATTTT	CASGTSGRVHTQYF
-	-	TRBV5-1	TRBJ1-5	TGCGCCAGCAGCTTGGGTCAGCATAGCAATCAGCCCCAGCATTTT	CASSLGQHSNQPQHF
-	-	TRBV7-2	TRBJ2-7	TGTGCCAGCAGCTTAGCGGGAATGAGCTCCTACGAGCAGTACTTC	CASSLAGMSSYEQYF
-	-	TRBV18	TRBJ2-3	TGTGCCAGCTCACGACAGGTTAGCACAGATACGCAGTATTTT	CASSRQVSTDTQYF
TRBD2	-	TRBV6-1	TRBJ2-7	TGTGCCATCAGTGACACTAGCGGAAACTCCTACGAGCAGTACTTC	CAISDTSGNSYEQYF
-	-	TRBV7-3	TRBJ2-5	TGTGCCAGCAGCTTAAACGGGAAAGAGACCCAGTACTTC	CASSLNGKETQYF
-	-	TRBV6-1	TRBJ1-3	TGTGCCAGCAGTTCTCGGGGGGGCATTGGAAACACCATATATTTT	CASSSRGGIGNTIYF
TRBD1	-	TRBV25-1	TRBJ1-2	TGTGCCAGCAGTGTGACAGGGAGTAGTGGCTACACCTTC	CASSVTGSSGYTF
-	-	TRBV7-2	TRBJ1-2	TGTGCCAGCAGCTTAGTAGCCTCTCAGAAGGCTGGCTACACCTTC	CASSLVASQKAGYTF
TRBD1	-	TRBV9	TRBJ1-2	TGTGCCAGCAGCCCAAGACAGGGGGCGGACTATGGCTACACCTTC	CASSPRQGADYGYTF
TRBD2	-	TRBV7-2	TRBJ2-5	TGTGCCAGCAGCCTGGGTTTTGGGGTGGGAGGGCGCCAGTACTTC	CASSLGFGVGGRQYF